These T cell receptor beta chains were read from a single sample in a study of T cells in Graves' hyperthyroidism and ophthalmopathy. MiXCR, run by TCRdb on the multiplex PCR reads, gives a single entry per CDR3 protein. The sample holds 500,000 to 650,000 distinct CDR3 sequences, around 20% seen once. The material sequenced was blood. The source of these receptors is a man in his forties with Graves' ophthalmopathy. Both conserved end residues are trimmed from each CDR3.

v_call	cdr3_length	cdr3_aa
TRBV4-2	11	ASKGQGASPLH
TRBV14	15	ASSQDKVGTANQPQH
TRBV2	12	ASSGQGWTGELF
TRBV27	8	ASAGETQY
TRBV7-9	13	ASSLGWQGLTEAF
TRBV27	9	ASRALNTIY
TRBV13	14	ASSSRAETSTDTQY
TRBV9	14	ASSPDSGASTDTQY
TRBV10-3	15	TISESGTRGAYNEQF
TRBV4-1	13	ASSLGTGVADTQY
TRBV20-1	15	SARDFGQGSRGNTIY
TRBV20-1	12	SAATGDSNQPQH
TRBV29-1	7	SVDLEAF
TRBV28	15	ASSPGGRGRKGETQY
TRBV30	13	AWSVGLAGADTQY
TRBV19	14	ASSLGSRTGYNEQF
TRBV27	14	ASSVRYRVNTDTQY
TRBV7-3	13	ASSLSPTSRDEQF